One and the same sample provided the 26 T cell receptor beta chains below, sequenced in a study of T cell responses to AZD1222 COVID-19 vaccine. Profiled with immunoSEQ multiplex PCR; TCRdb holds only in-frame clones, not every one. The sample yields tens of thousands of clones, 85% to 90% seen once. The source material was peripheral blood, sampled 28 days after the second AZD1222 dose. All receptors derive from an adult who received the AZD1222 COVID-19 vaccine.

The genes are TRBV29-1 and TRBJ1-1; D remains ambiguous. Trimming took off 3 bases at V and 0 bases at J, with 5 bases between the two ends. CDR1 SQVTM and CDR2 ANQGSEA come from the germline V gene. This CDR3 has 12 amino acids. This CDR3 is CSVDAVNTEAFF. For the CDR3, the DNA is TGCAGCGTTGATGCGGTGAACACTGAAGCTTTCTTT.

The gene calls are TRBV9 and TRBJ2-5; D tentatively fits TRBD1 or TRBD2 (6 bases each). The CDR3 length is 15 residues. Germline V CDR1 and CDR2: SGDLS, YYNGEE. Deletions cut 4 bases from V and 5 bases from J, with 18 bases between. The CDR3 DNA reads TGTGCCAGCAGCAACCCGAACGGGGGCCGGGAGACCCAGTACTTC. Encoded protein: CASSNPNGGRETQYF.

The chain carries TRBV10-3 and TRBJ1-5; TRBD1 is a possible D gene (6 bases). V dropped 2 bases and J dropped 1 base, with 12 bases sitting between them. The CDR3 runs 16 residues. Per germline, CDR1 ENHRY and CDR2 SYGVKD. The CDR3 DNA sequence: TGTGCCATCAGTGAGACCGGGACATCAAGCAATCAGCCCCAGCATTTT. Amino acids: CAISETGTSSNQPQHF.

This chain uses TRBV13 with TRBJ1-2, with D hard to call. This CDR3 region has 13 residues. V lost 5 bases to trimming and J lost 4 bases, with 11 bases between them. Germline V gives CDR1 PRHDT, CDR2 FYEKMQ (reference sequence). CDR3 in DNA: TGTGCCAGCAGCCCGGACGGGGTCTATGGCTACACCTTC. Translation gives CASSPDGVYGYTF.

The chain combines TRBV7-6 with TRBJ2-7; D not resolved. The CDR3 is made up of 12 amino acids. CDR1 is SGHVS and CDR2 is FNYEAQ in the germline V gene. V shed 5 bases and J shed 7 bases, with 12 bases lying between them. The CDR3 sequence: CASSADPWEQYF. The CDR3 nucleotides are TGTGCCAGCAGCGCCGACCCGTGGGAGCAGTACTTC.

The V and J genes are TRBV7-9 and TRBJ2-7, with 9 bases lining up with TRBD1. The V gene's germline CDR1 is SEHNR and CDR2 FQNEAQ (reference sequence). V was pared by 4 bases and J by 2 bases, with 12 bases of the junction left unmatched. The CDR3 covers 17 residues. The CDR3: CASSWPRGTGTTYEQYF. The DNA of the CDR3 is TGTGCCAGCAGCTGGCCTCGGGGGACAGGGACGACCTACGAGCAGTACTTC. Filled out from reference TRBV7-9 and TRBJ2-7, the complete variable domain reads DTGVSQNPRHKITKRGQNVTFRCDPISEHNRLYWYRQTLGQGPEFLTYFQNEAQLEKSRLLSDRFSAERPKGSFSTLEIQRTEQGDSAMYLCASSWPRGTGTTYEQYFGPGTRLTVT.

V and J are TRBV27 and TRBJ2-1; weak D call: TRBD2 (6 bases). The CDR3 has 15 residues. Trimming took 6 bases from V and 6 from J, leaving 18 bases between them. CDR1 and CDR2 from the germline V gene are MNHEY and SMNVEV (reference sequence). CDR3 bases: TGTGCCAGCAGCCTGCTAGCGTCACACCTCAATGAGCAGTTCTTC. Translating it yields CASSLLASHLNEQFF.

The chain uses TRBV20-1 and TRBJ2-2; the D is unclear. The CDR3 runs to 12 residues. Trimming pared 3 bases from V and 5 bases from J, leaving 7 bases between. Germline CDR1 and CDR2: DFQATT and SNEGSKA (reference sequence). The chain's CDR3 is CSASDGTGELFF. The CDR3 region has the DNA TGCAGTGCTAGTGACGGGACCGGGGAGCTGTTTTTT.

The CDR3 protein is CASSLGLEAGELFF. The CDR3 DNA reads as TGTGCCAGCAGCTTGGGACTAGAGGCCGGGGAGCTGTTTTTT. The V call is TRBV7-9, the J call TRBJ2-2; TRBD2 matches 8 bases. Germline V gene data show CDR1 as SEHNR and CDR2 as FQNEAQ (reference sequence). The CDR3 is 14 amino acids. J was trimmed by 6 bases and V by 3 bases; bases with no gene match: 3.

The chain joins TRBV6-5 to TRBJ1-5; D remains unclear. The CDR3 spans 16 residues. Trimming left V 5 bases short and J 5 bases short, with 19 bases between. Germline CDR1 reads MNHEY; CDR2 reads SVGAGI. The CDR3 region has the DNA TGTGCCAGCAGTCACTGGTCAATAGGTGGTGATCAGCCCCAGCATTTT. Encoded protein: CASSHWSIGGDQPQHF.

This clone was detected only once. The rearrangement joins TRBV28 to TRBJ2-6; TRBD1 is a possible D gene (6 bases). CDR1 MDHEN and CDR2 SYDVKM come from the germline V gene. CDR3 length: 15 residues. Trimming shortened V by 6 bases and J by 2 bases, and 11 bases separated the two germline ends. CDR3 region: CASRSAGAGANVLTF. The CDR3 DNA reads as TGTGCCAGCAGGTCGGCAGGGGCTGGGGCCAACGTCCTGACTTTC. Variable domain in full (rest from reference TRBV28 and TRBJ2-6): DVKVTQSSRYLVKRTGEKVFLECVQDMDHENMFWYRQDPGLGLRLIYFSYDVKMKEKGDIPEGYSVSREKKERFSLILESASTNQTSMYLCASRSAGAGANVLTFGAGSRLTVL.

The genes are TRBV5-8 and TRBJ1-1, with D possibly matching TRBD1 (6 bases). Germline CDR1 and CDR2: SGHTS and YDEGEE. The V and J ends lost 5 bases and 11 bases respectively, with 16 bases between them. There are 12 residues in the CDR3. The DNA of the CDR3 is TGTGCCAGCAGGATGAGGGGGAATGCGGCTTTCTTT. It yields the protein CASRMRGNAAFF. Filled out from reference TRBV5-8 and TRBJ1-1, the complete variable domain reads EAGVTQSPTHLIKTRGQQATLRCSPISGHTSVYWYQQALGLGLQFLLWYDEGEERNRGNFPPRFSGRQFPNYSSELNVNALELEDSALYLCASRMRGNAAFFGQGTRLTVV.

The gene calls are TRBV7-9 and TRBJ1-2; 9 bases match TRBD1. Germline V lookup: CDR1 SEHNR, CDR2 FQNEAQ (reference sequence). V lost 4 bases and J lost 4; bases outside the gene matches: 4. There are 14 residues in the CDR3. CDR3 protein: CASSSWDRAYGYTF. The CDR3 DNA follows: TGTGCCAGCAGCTCCTGGGACAGGGCCTATGGCTACACCTTC.

V is TRBV6-1 and J is TRBJ2-7; TRBD2 might be the D (5 bases). CDR3 size: 13 residues. CDR1 MNHNS and CDR2 SASEGT come from the germline V gene. Trimming cost V 2 bases and J 8 bases, with 13 bases left between them. CDR3 coding DNA: TGTGCCAGCAGTGAAAACCCCAAGCGGAAGCAGTACTTC. This translates into CASSENPKRKQYF.

The chain couples TRBV6-2 or TRBV6-3 to TRBJ1-5; tentative D call: TRBD1 (5 bases). The CDR3 spans 16 residues. CDR1 and CDR2 (germline): MNHEY, SVGEGT. Trimming left V 5 bases short and J 6 bases short, with 20 bases between. CDR3 residues: CASSKSRGQEFQPQHF. CDR3 DNA: TGTGCCAGCAGTAAATCTAGGGGTCAGGAGTTTCAGCCCCAGCATTTT.

The rearrangement uses TRBV6-5 and TRBJ1-4; D is perhaps TRBD1 (5 bases). V lost 8 bases to trimming and J lost 1 base, with 11 bases between them. Germline V CDR1 and CDR2: MNHEY, SVGAGI. This CDR3 contains 14 residues. The CDR3 sequence: CASSLGVTNEKLFF. The CDR3 region has the DNA TGTGCCAGCTCCCTGGGGGTAACTAATGAAAAACTGTTTTTT.

V usage is TRBV7-2 and J usage is TRBJ1-3, with D unclear. The CDR3 consists of 18 residues. Germline CDR1 SGHTA, CDR2 FQGNSA. V was clipped by 7 bases and J by 4 bases, with 26 bases between them. The CDR3: CASILLLCGRQRGNTIYF. CDR3 DNA sequence: TGTGCCAGCATCCTTCTCTTGTGCGGCAGGCAGCGCGGAAACACCATATATTTT.

This clone showed up just a few times. This chain uses TRBV5-8 with TRBJ1-5; maybe TRBD1 (5 bases). CDR1 SGHTS and CDR2 YDEGEE come from the germline V gene. V was shortened by 4 bases and J by 7 bases, with 9 bases between the two germline ends. This CDR3 has 12 amino acids. The CDR3 nucleotides are TGTGCCAGCAGCCCTAGACAGCAGCCCCAGCATTTT. This translates into CASSPRQQPQHF.

This chain connects TRBV10-3 to TRBJ1-5, with D possibly TRBD1 on 6 matching bases. The CDR3 runs to 15 residues. Trimming removed 10 bases from V and 2 bases from J, with 18 bases in between. Germline CDR1 ENHRY, CDR2 SYGVKD. In nucleotides, the CDR3 is TGTGCCACCCTGGCTGGAGGGGGAGGCAATCAGCCCCAGCATTTT. Encoded protein: CATLAGGGGNQPQHF.

This rearrangement joins TRBV6-4 to TRBJ1-6, with D uncertain. The germline gives CDR1 MRHNA, CDR2 SNTAGT. V was pared by 4 bases and J by 4 bases, with 8 bases between. The CDR3 length is 14 residues. The chain's CDR3 is CASSVGRYNSPLHF. Here the CDR3 DNA reads TGTGCCAGCAGTGTCGGCAGGTATAATTCACCCCTCCACTTT.

This chain uses TRBV9 with TRBJ2-5, with D tentatively TRBD1 (5 bases). V lost 3 bases, J lost 5 bases, and 17 bases lay in between. The CDR3 is 15 residues long. Germline CDR1 SGDLS, CDR2 YYNGEE. CDR3 in amino acids: CASSADHRGGETQYF. The CDR3 DNA reads TGTGCCAGCAGCGCCGATCATAGGGGCGGCGAGACCCAGTACTTC. Drawing the rest from reference TRBV9 and TRBJ2-5, the complete variable domain is DSGVTQTPKHLITATGQRVTLRCSPRSGDLSVYWYQQSLDQGLQFLIQYYNGEERAKGNILERFSAQQFPDLHSELNLSSLELGDSALYFCASSADHRGGETQYFGPGTRLLVL.

The J gene is TRBJ1-2, the V gene TRBV2; weak D call: TRBD1 (5 bases). Germline CDR1 reads SNHLY; CDR2 reads FYNNEI. V lost 6 bases to trimming and J lost 5 bases, with 13 bases between them. The length of the CDR3 is 13 residues. CDR3 sequence: CASRDDRQYGYTF. The CDR3 nucleotides are TGTGCCAGCAGAGACGACAGACAGTATGGCTACACCTTC.

The chain combines TRBV21-1 with TRBJ1-2; the DNA was not used to check the table's D call, TRBD1. TRBV21-1 is an annotated pseudogene. This CDR3 contains 14 residues. CDR3 amino acids: CASSKDRDSVGYTF. CDR3 bases: TGTGCCAGCAGCAAAGATAGGGACAGCGTCGGCTACACCTTC.

This rearrangement joins TRBV6-6 to TRBJ2-7; D is uncertain. CDR1 MNHNY and CDR2 SVGAGI come from the germline V gene (reference sequence). This CDR3 spans 11 amino acids. V was pared by 0 bases and J by 5 bases, with 2 bases between. The DNA of the CDR3 is TGTGCCAGCAGTTACTCGAACGAGCAGTACTTC. Translated, it gives CASSYSNEQYF.

This chain connects TRBV14 to TRBJ2-3; D gene unclear. This CDR3 region has 16 residues. V lost 0 bases and J lost 0, with 10 bases in between. CDR1 and CDR2 from the germline V gene are SGHDN and FVKESK. The CDR3 is CASSQEHGPSTDTQYF. The CDR3 region has the DNA TGTGCCAGCAGCCAAGAACACGGTCCGAGCACAGATACGCAGTATTTT.

The rearrangement uses TRBV5-4 and TRBJ2-7, with TRBD2 as a possible D gene (6 bases). V lost 4 bases and J lost 6, with 20 bases in between. Per germline, CDR1 SGHNT and CDR2 YYREEE (reference sequence). This CDR3 is built from 15 residues. CDR3 protein: CASSILTASVSEQYF. The CDR3 DNA reads TGTGCCAGCAGCATCCTTACGGCTAGCGTCTCCGAGCAGTACTTC.